These T cell receptor beta chains were read from a single sample in a study of blood T cell repertoires in COVID-19. Only in-frame clones appear in the TCRdb table, and some are missing; sequencing was by immunoSEQ multiplex PCR. The sample shows 190,000 or so clones, roughly 87% of them seen only once. Sequencing was carried out using PBMCs or T cells enriched from blood (not recorded which). The receptors were sampled from a man younger than 35 with acute COVID-19. Both conserved end residues are part of each CDR3. D genes are given only for firm matches. Size values are once, few and many counts, or a class for expanded clones, and some rows have none.

NA TRBJ2-1 NA TRBV30 CAWASGGDNEQFF TGTGCCTGGGCCTCTGGCGGTGACAATGAGCAGTTCTTC
NA TRBJ2-1 NA TRBV27 CASSLASGNEQFF TGTGCCAGCAGTTTAGCCTCGGGCAATGAGCAGTTCTTC
few TRBJ2-7 NA TRBV28 CASSLLSYEQYF TGTGCCAGCAGTTTACTGTCCTACGAGCAGTACTTC
NA TRBJ1-4 NA TRBV18 CASSTEYATNEKLFF TGTGCCAGCTCAACAGAGTACGCAACTAATGAAAAACTGTTTTTT
NA TRBJ1-1 NA TRBV11-3 CASSLTGMGKAFF TGTGCCAGCAGCTTAACAGGGATGGGGAAAGCTTTCTTT
NA TRBJ2-3 TRBD2 TRBV28 CASSRTSGLFGTDTQYF TGTGCCAGCAGCAGGACTAGCGGGCTCTTTGGCACAGATACGCAGTATTTT
NA TRBJ2-3 TRBD2 TRBV7-3 CASSPGTSGREDTQYF TGTGCCAGCAGCCCCGGGACTAGCGGGAGGGAAGATACGCAGTATTTT
NA TRBJ2-3 TRBD2 TRBV5-1 CASRLAGSTDTQYF TGCGCCAGCAGACTAGCGGGAAGCACAGATACGCAGTATTTT
NA TRBJ2-3 TRBD2 TRBV30 CAWSVGSGSSDTQYF TGTGCCTGGAGTGTAGGTAGCGGGAGCTCAGATACGCAGTATTTT
NA TRBJ2-1 NA TRBV27 CASSLSGPNGQFF TGTGCCAGCAGTTTATCGGGCCCGAATGGGCAGTTCTTC
NA TRBJ2-3 NA TRBV14 CASSQVAGPTDTQYF TGTGCCAGCAGCCAAGTCGCGGGACCCACAGATACGCAGTATTTT
NA TRBJ2-2 NA TRBV11-3 CASSQAWANTGELFF TGTGCCAGCAGCCAGGCATGGGCGAACACCGGGGAGCTGTTTTTT
NA TRBJ2-7 NA TRBV13 CASSVRLSYEQYF TGTGCCAGCAGCGTCCGACTCTCCTACGAGCAGTACTTC